This TCR beta chain was profiled in a study of T cell responses to AZD1222 COVID-19 vaccine. In the study overall: Some second doses came at about 4 weeks and others at about 12 weeks; these were pooled. Study-level findings and limits: Sampled repertoires all dated from after the peak T cell response.

Germline V gene lookup returns CDR1 KGHDR and CDR2 SFDVKD. With 3 bases clipped from V and 3 bases from J, the junction kept 2 bases outside the gene matches. The CDR3 runs 15 residues. With regard to this clone: Its matching antigen is unknown.

TCRdb's table, derived via immunoSEQ multiplex PCR, lists solely in-frame clones and lacks some. The sample lists roughly 120,000 clones, 80% to 90% occurring once. Material: peripheral blood, obtained on day 0 of AZD1222 vaccination. The chain couples TRBV24-1 to TRBJ2-1, with 9 positions matching TRBD2. This TCR came from an adult in good health. For the CDR3, the DNA is TGTGCCACCAGTGATAGGACTAGCGTCTACAATGAGCAGTTCTTC. Protein product: CATSDRTSVYNEQFF.